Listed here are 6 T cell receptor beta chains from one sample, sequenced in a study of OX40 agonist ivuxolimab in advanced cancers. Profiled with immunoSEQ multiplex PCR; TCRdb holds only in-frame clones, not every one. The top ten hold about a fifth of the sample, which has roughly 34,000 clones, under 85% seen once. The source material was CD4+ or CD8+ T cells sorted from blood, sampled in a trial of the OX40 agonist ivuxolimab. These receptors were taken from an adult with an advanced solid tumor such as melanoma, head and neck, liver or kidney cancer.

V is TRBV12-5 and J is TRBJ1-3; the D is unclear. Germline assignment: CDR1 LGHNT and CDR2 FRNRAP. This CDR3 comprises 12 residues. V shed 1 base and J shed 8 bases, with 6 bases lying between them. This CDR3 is CASGLDLYTIYF. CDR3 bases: TGTGCTAGTGGTTTGGATTTATACACCATATATTTT.

The chain's CDR3 is CASSRTATEAFF. CDR3 sequence (DNA): TGTGCCAGCAGTAGGACAGCAACTGAAGCTTTCTTT. The chain uses TRBV6-5 and TRBJ1-1, with a weak D call TRBD1 (6 bases). This CDR3 spans 12 amino acids. V was pared by 5 bases and J by 5 bases, with 9 bases between. In germline, CDR1 is MNHEY, CDR2 SVGAGI.

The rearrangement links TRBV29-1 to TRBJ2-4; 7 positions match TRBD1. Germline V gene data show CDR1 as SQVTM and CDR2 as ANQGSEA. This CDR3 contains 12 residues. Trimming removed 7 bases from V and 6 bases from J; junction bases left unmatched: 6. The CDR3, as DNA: TGCAGCGCCATGAGGGGGCTAAACATTCAGTACTTC. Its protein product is CSAMRGLNIQYF.

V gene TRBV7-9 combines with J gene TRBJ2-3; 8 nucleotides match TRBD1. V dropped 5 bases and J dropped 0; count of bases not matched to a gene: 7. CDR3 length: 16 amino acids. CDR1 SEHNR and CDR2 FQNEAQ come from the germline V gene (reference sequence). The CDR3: CASSKQGVSSTDTQYF. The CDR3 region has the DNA TGTGCCAGCAGCAAACAGGGGGTTTCTAGCACAGATACGCAGTATTTT.

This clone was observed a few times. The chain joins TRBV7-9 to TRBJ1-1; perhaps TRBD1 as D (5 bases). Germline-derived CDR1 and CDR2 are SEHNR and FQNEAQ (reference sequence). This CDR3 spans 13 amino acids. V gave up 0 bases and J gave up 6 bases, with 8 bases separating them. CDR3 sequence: CASSLAWDAEAFF. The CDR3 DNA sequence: TGTGCCAGCAGCTTAGCTTGGGACGCTGAAGCTTTCTTT.

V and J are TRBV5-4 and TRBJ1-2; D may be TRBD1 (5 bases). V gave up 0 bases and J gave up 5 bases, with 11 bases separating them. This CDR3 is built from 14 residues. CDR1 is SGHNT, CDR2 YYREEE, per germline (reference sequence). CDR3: CASSLDQGTYGYTF. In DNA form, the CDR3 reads TGTGCCAGCAGCTTGGATCAGGGCACGTATGGCTACACCTTC.